These 29 T cell receptor beta chains were all obtained from the same sample, sequenced in a study of cytomegalovirus exposure and HLA in healthy donors. 60 Vbeta and 13 Jbeta primers were used in PCR. Here immunoSEQ multiplex PCR was the method, and the copy in TCRdb shows in-frame clones only, minus some. The sample includes about 76,000 clones. Sequencing was performed on PBMCs. The receptors were gathered from a woman aged 40 to 55 in good health and CMV-seropositive.

The chain carries TRBV6-1 and TRBJ1-6, with 9 bases that match TRBD1. The CDR3 has 16 amino acids. CDR1 MNHNS and CDR2 SASEGT come from the germline V gene. V lost 4 bases to trimming and J lost 6 bases; unmatched junction nucleotides: 7. The CDR3 nucleotides read TGTGCCAGCAGTGCGACAGGGGGATTAAGTAATTCACCCCTCCACTTT. Protein sequence: CASSATGGLSNSPLHF.

For the CDR3, the DNA is TGCGCCAGCAGTGAGACTAGCGGGGCCTACAATGAGCAGTTCTTC. Its protein product is CASSETSGAYNEQFF. The chain combines TRBV10-1 with TRBJ2-1, with 10 bases matching TRBD2. From germline, CDR1 is WNHNN and CDR2 SYGVQD (reference sequence). The CDR3 length is 15 residues. V was clipped by 2 bases and J by 2 bases; unmatched bases: 0.

This rearrangement joins TRBV7-8 to TRBJ1-5; D is unresolved. CDR3 length: 17 residues. The germline V gene encodes CDR1 SGHVS and CDR2 FQNEAQ. Trimming cost V 5 bases and J 0 bases, with 17 bases left between them. The CDR3 region has the DNA TGTGCCAGCAGCCAGGTTCCGTTTGGGTATAGCAATCAGCCCCAGCATTTT. It is translated as CASSQVPFGYSNQPQHF.

The chain is built from TRBV7-2 and TRBJ1-4; unclear D gene. The CDR3 spans 15 residues. V was shortened by 5 bases and J by 7 bases, with 17 bases between the two germline ends. Germline values: CDR1 SGHTA, CDR2 FQGNSA. CDR3 residues: CASSPDGSLLEKLFF. CDR3 bases: TGTGCCAGCAGCCCAGACGGGAGCCTCCTTGAAAAACTGTTTTTT.

The chain recombines TRBV7-3 with TRBJ2-2; 9 nucleotides align to TRBD2. Trimming removed 0 bases from V and 4 bases from J; junction bases left unmatched: 9. CDR3 length equals 18 residues. Looked up from germline, CDR1 is SGHTA and CDR2 is FQGTGA. The CDR3 coding sequence is TGTGCCAGCAGCTTAACGGCGCGGGGGGGCCTAAGCACCGGGGAGCTGTTTTTT. It specifies CASSLTARGGLSTGELFF.

CDR3 sequence reads: CASSRVSGSLSVTKNIQYF. The DNA of the CDR3 is TGTGCCAGTAGTCGGGTTAGCGGGAGTCTCTCCGTGACCAAAAACATTCAGTACTTC. The chain links TRBV19 to TRBJ2-4, with 9 bases matching TRBD2. J was trimmed by 2 bases and V by 5 bases; bases with no gene match: 16. Germline CDR1 LNHDA, CDR2 SQIVND (reference sequence). The CDR3 is 19 amino acids.

This rearrangement joins TRBV7-9 to TRBJ2-5, with TRBD1 matching over 8 bases. The germline V gene encodes CDR1 SEHNR and CDR2 FQNEAQ (reference sequence). The V gene end was trimmed by 3 bases and the J gene end by 4 bases; junction bases not matched to a gene: 1. This CDR3 region has 13 residues. CDR3 protein: CASSFDRGETQYF. CDR3 bases: TGTGCCAGCAGCTTCGACAGGGGAGAGACCCAGTACTTC.

The rearrangement uses TRBV7-2 and TRBJ2-7; possible D gene TRBD1, 6 bases. V gave up 2 bases and J gave up 3 bases, with 14 bases separating them. The germline CDR1 and CDR2 sequences are SGHTA and FQGNSA. The CDR3 has 15 amino acids. The CDR3 nucleotides are TGTGCCAGCAGCTTACAGACAGGCACGTTCTACGAGCAGTACTTC. Amino acid sequence: CASSLQTGTFYEQYF.

V is TRBV25-1 and J is TRBJ2-3, with a possible D match to TRBD1 (5 bases). There are 14 residues in the CDR3. Trimming shortened V by 8 bases and J by 2 bases, and 14 bases separated the two germline ends. Germline V CDR1 and CDR2: MGHDK, SYGVNS. DNA of the CDR3: TGTGCCAGCGGTCGAACAGGAAACACAGATACGCAGTATTTT. It specifies CASGRTGNTDTQYF.

The V and J genes are TRBV4-3 and TRBJ1-6; 7 bases are a match to TRBD1. With V trimmed by 3 bases and J by 6 bases, 5 bases remained unmatched. CDR3 length: 15 amino acids. Germline V CDR1 and CDR2: LGHNA, YSLEER. CDR3 loop: CASSQGDRFNSPLHF. The CDR3 DNA reads as TGCGCCAGCAGCCAGGGGGACAGATTTAATTCACCCCTCCACTTT.

The chain couples TRBV11-2 to TRBJ2-1; the match to TRBD1 covers 9 bases. After removal of 2 bases from V and 6 bases from J, the junction contained 2 bases not matched to a gene. Germline V gene data show CDR1 as SGHAT and CDR2 as FQNNGV. The CDR3 has 14 amino acids. Here the CDR3 DNA reads TGTGCCAGCAGCTTACGGACAGGGGTCAATGAGCAGTTCTTC. It specifies CASSLRTGVNEQFF.

CDR3 DNA sequence: TGTGCCAGCAGCGTAGAAAGCGGGGGGGCCCCGAGGAATGAGCAGTTCTTC. It encodes CASSVESGGAPRNEQFF. The chain uses TRBV9 and TRBJ2-1; TRBD2 aligns across 10 bases. V trimming: 0 bases; J trimming: 7 bases; junction bases outside the gene matches: 10. Germline CDR1 is SGDLS and CDR2 is YYNGEE. The CDR3 totals 17 residues.

V and J are TRBV6-5 and TRBJ1-2, with D tentatively TRBD1 (6 bases). This CDR3 comprises 12 residues. Germline V gene data show CDR1 as MNHEY and CDR2 as SVGAGI. The V end lost 2 bases, the J end lost 10 bases, and 11 bases lay between the germline ends. The CDR3 region is CASSYRAGDYTF. CDR3 bases: TGTGCCAGCAGTTACAGGGCAGGGGACTACACCTTC.

CDR3 sequence reads: CASSSTGLGQPQHF. CDR3 DNA sequence: TGTGCCAGCTCTTCAACAGGGTTGGGTCAGCCCCAGCATTTT. This sequence joins TRBV18 and TRBJ1-5, with D possibly being TRBD1 (6 bases). V gave up 6 bases and J gave up 6 bases, with 15 bases separating them. CDR1 is KGHSH and CDR2 is LQKENI in the germline V gene. This CDR3 region has 14 residues. The whole variable domain, filled in from reference TRBV18 and TRBJ1-5, reads NAGVMQNPRHLVRRRGQEARLRCSPMKGHSHVYWYRQLPEEGLKFMVYLQKENIIDESGMPKERFSAEFPKEGPSILRIQQVVRGDSAAYFCASSSTGLGQPQHFGDGTRLSIL.

This rearrangement joins TRBV5-5 to TRBJ2-1; 8 positions match TRBD2. J lost 7 bases, V lost 0 bases, and 3 bases had no gene match. Germline CDR1 SGHKS, CDR2 YYEKEE (reference sequence). This CDR3 is built from 14 residues. The CDR3: CASSLGLAFNEQFF. In DNA, the CDR3 is TGTGCCAGCAGCTTGGGACTAGCGTTTAATGAGCAGTTCTTC.

The chain uses TRBV6-1 and TRBJ2-5; TRBD1 matches 10 bases. J lost 10 bases, V lost 6 bases, and 8 bases had no gene match. Germline V gene data show CDR1 as MNHNS and CDR2 as SASEGT. The CDR3 sequence is 13 residues long. The CDR3 sequence: CASRKGQGTIQYF. The DNA for the CDR3 is TGTGCCAGCAGGAAGGGACAGGGGACGATCCAGTACTTC.

V is TRBV4-3 and J is TRBJ2-7; the D gene is possibly TRBD1 (6 bases). CDR1 and CDR2 (germline): LGHNA, YSLEER. Trimming left V 2 bases short and J 2 bases short, with 16 bases between. The CDR3 sequence is 16 residues long. The CDR3 DNA is TGCGCCAGCAGCCAACGTGACAACCAGGGGCCCTACGAGCAGTACTTC. This sequence encodes CASSQRDNQGPYEQYF.

This chain joins TRBV27 and TRBJ2-7; D possibly corresponds to TRBD2 (6 bases). Germline V gene lookup returns CDR1 MNHEY and CDR2 SMNVEV (reference sequence). Trimming stripped 1 base from V and 0 bases from J, with 10 bases between. The CDR3 length is 15 residues. The CDR3 sequence: CASSLWDSSSYEQYF. The CDR3 nucleotides read TGTGCCAGCAGTTTATGGGACTCTAGCTCCTACGAGCAGTACTTC.

In nucleotides, the CDR3 is TGTGCCAGCAGCCCGACTAGCGGGAGCTCCTACGAGCAGTACTTC. It specifies CASSPTSGSSYEQYF. This sequence joins TRBV7-9 and TRBJ2-7, with 12 positions matching TRBD2. CDR1 SEHNR and CDR2 FQNEAQ come from the germline V gene (reference sequence). CDR3 length: 15 residues. The ends lost 5 bases at V and 0 bases at J; junction bases unmatched: 2.

The chain has TRBV5-6 and TRBJ1-2; 7 bases fit TRBD1. The V segment lost 4 bases and the J segment 4 bases; nucleotides outside the gene matches: 4. Germline CDR1 is SGHDT and CDR2 is YYEEEE. The CDR3 contains 13 residues. The CDR3 loop is CASSTTGFYGYTF. CDR3 sequence (DNA): TGTGCCAGCAGCACGACAGGGTTCTATGGCTACACCTTC.

Here the CDR3 DNA reads TGTGCCACCAGCAGGGTGGGGGAGGCTACCTACAATGAGCAGTTCTTC. Residues: CATSRVGEATYNEQFF. The V and J genes are TRBV15 and TRBJ2-1; possible D gene TRBD2, 6 bases. The germline V gene has CDR1 LNHNV and CDR2 YYDKDF (reference sequence). The CDR3 loop spans 16 amino acids. Trimming shortened V by 3 bases and J by 2 bases, and 14 bases separated the two germline ends.

This chain uses TRBV7-6 with TRBJ2-1; the match to TRBD1 covers 9 bases. CDR1 is SGHVS and CDR2 is FNYEAQ in the germline V gene. There are 15 residues in the CDR3. Trimming at V came to 5 bases and at J to 3 bases, leaving 5 bases not matched to a gene. CDR3 sequence (DNA): TGTGCCAGCAGCAGCCGGGACAGGGTCTACAATGAGCAGTTCTTC. Its protein product is CASSSRDRVYNEQFF.

The chain employs TRBV18 and TRBJ2-3, with TRBD2 identical over 7 bases. V trimming: 2 bases; J trimming: 6 bases; junction bases outside the gene matches: 11. This CDR3 region has 16 residues. Per germline, CDR1 KGHSH and CDR2 LQKENI. Here the CDR3 DNA reads TGTGCCAGCTCACCAAGAACTAGCGCCGTCCGGGATACGCAGTATTTT. Translating it yields CASSPRTSAVRDTQYF.

Note on this clone: Relative to the germline gene, one junction end is altered; a read error may explain this. V gene TRBV6-1 combines with J gene TRBJ2-7; a weak D match, TRBD1 (6 bases). In germline, CDR1 is MNHNS, CDR2 SASEGT. This CDR3 is built from 12 residues. CDR3 sequence: CATTGSTYEQYF. The CDR3 DNA follows: TGCGCCACAACAGGGAGTACCTACGAGCAGTACTTC.

The chain combines TRBV5-5 with TRBJ1-1; 7 bases fit TRBD1. Looked up from germline, CDR1 is SGHKS and CDR2 is YYEKEE (reference sequence). This CDR3 is built from 17 residues. The V gene end was trimmed by 4 bases and the J gene end by 4 bases; junction bases not matched to a gene: 16. The CDR3 DNA reads as TGTGCCAGCAGCGCGGGTTTTCGAGGACAGGCGGTCACTGAAGCTTTCTTT. Translation: CASSAGFRGQAVTEAFF. The whole variable domain, remainder taken from reference TRBV5-5 and TRBJ1-1, is DAGVTQSPTHLIKTRGQQVTLRCSPISGHKSVSWYQQVLGQGPQFIFQYYEKEERGRGNFPDRFSARQFPNYSSELNVNALLLGDSALYLCASSAGFRGQAVTEAFFGQGTRLTVV.

The chain links TRBV2 to TRBJ2-5; weak D call: TRBD2 (6 bases). Germline assignment: CDR1 SNHLY and CDR2 FYNNEI. This CDR3 contains 13 residues. The germline V and J ends were trimmed by 6 bases and 7 bases, with 15 bases remaining between them. The CDR3 coding sequence is TGTGCCAGCAGCCTGGTGGAGGAGGGGACCCAGTACTTC. Translating it yields CASSLVEEGTQYF.

The V gene is TRBV19, the J gene TRBJ1-5; weak D call: TRBD1 (5 bases). The germline gives CDR1 LNHDA, CDR2 SQIVND (reference sequence). The length of the CDR3 is 14 residues. Between the trimmed V and J ends, which lost 3 bases and 5 bases, there was a span of 11 bases. CDR3 DNA: TGTGCCAGTAGTATCTCCCCGGGGGATCAGCCCCAGCATTTT. This translates into CASSISPGDQPQHF.

V is TRBV18 and J is TRBJ1-1; no reliable D call. The length of the CDR3 is 13 residues. Germline CDR1 reads KGHSH; CDR2 reads LQKENI. V was cut by 3 bases and J by 6 bases, with 11 bases left in between. CDR3: CASSPLPLAEAFF. In nucleotides, the CDR3 is TGTGCCAGCTCACCGTTGCCCCTAGCTGAAGCTTTCTTT.

The chain is built from TRBV5-1 and TRBJ1-3; TRBD1 might be the D (6 bases). Trimming shortened V by 4 bases and J by 0 bases, and 11 bases separated the two germline ends. Germline CDR1 is SGHRS and CDR2 is YFSETQ. The CDR3 is 15 residues long. CDR3 residues: CASSPDRYSGNTIYF. The CDR3 DNA reads as TGCGCCAGCAGCCCTGACAGGTACTCTGGAAACACCATATATTTT.